This paragraph reports one T cell receptor beta chain. Its antigen is undetermined. The data originate from a study of monozygotic twins with inflammatory bowel disease. Whole-study findings and limits: T cell subtypes that differed could not be told apart. Healthy co-twins had higher TCRbeta inverse Simpson diversity than their IBD twins.

TCRdb re-analyzed the 5' RACE reads; it lists each CDR3 protein once, without DNA. This table lists approximately 400,000 distinct CDR3 sequences. The CDR3 contains 11 residues. Germline V gives CDR1 SQVTM, CDR2 ANQGSEA. Total RNA from whole blood was isolated with no T cell sorting. The genes are TRBV29-1 and TRBJ2-7. The sequence derives from a human donor with ulcerative colitis or Crohn's disease, or a healthy co-twin of an affected twin (not recorded which). Material: blood. Here the CDR3 reads CSVGSSYEQYF.